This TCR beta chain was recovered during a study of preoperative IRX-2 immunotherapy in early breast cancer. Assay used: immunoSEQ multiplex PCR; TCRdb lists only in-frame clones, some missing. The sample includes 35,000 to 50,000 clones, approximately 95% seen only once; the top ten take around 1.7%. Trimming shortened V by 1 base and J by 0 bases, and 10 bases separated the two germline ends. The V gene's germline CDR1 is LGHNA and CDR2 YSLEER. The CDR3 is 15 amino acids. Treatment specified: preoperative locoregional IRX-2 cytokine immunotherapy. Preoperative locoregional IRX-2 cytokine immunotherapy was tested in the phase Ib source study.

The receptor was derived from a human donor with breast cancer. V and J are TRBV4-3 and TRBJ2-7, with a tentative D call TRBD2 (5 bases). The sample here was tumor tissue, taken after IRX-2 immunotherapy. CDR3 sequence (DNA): TGCGCCAGCAGCCAAGTGTTAGCGTACTCCTACGAGCAGTACTTC. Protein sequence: CASSQVLAYSYEQYF.